Listed here are 12 T cell receptor beta chains from one sample, sequenced in a study of blood T cell repertoires in COVID-19. Profiling relied on immunoSEQ multiplex PCR, and the TCRdb table lists in-frame clones only, not all of them. The repertoire has a few hundred thousand clones, around 87% of them found once; the top ten carry around 8%. Sequenced input: peripheral blood. Source of these receptors: a woman between 45 and 65 years old who had recovered from COVID-19.

The chain carries TRBV19 and TRBJ2-7; a possible D gene is TRBD2 (5 bases). The CDR3 spans 13 residues. CDR1 is LNHDA, CDR2 SQIVND, per germline (reference sequence). V was cut by 5 bases and J by 0 bases, with 8 bases left in between. The CDR3 DNA sequence: TGTGCCAGTAGTTCCACTAGCTCCTACGAGCAGTACTTC. Residues: CASSSTSSYEQYF.

The chain has TRBV6-5 and TRBJ2-5; the D gene is possibly TRBD1 (6 bases). CDR1 MNHEY and CDR2 SVGAGI come from the germline V gene. The CDR3 spans 13 residues. V lost 8 bases and J lost 2, with 12 bases in between. CDR3 DNA: TGTGCCAGCCAAAGGACAGTTCAAGAGACCCAGTACTTC. It encodes CASQRTVQETQYF.

The chain has TRBV4-2 and TRBJ2-5; 8 bases align to TRBD2. The V gene's germline CDR1 is LGHNA and CDR2 YNFKEQ. The CDR3 is made up of 16 amino acids. After removal of 1 base from V and 4 bases from J, the junction contained 8 bases not matched to a gene. The CDR3 bases are TGTGCCAGCAGCCAAGGACTAGCGTCCCTTGGAGAGACCCAGTACTTC. It encodes CASSQGLASLGETQYF.

This rearrangement joins TRBV6-2 or TRBV6-3 to TRBJ2-7, with 7 bases that match TRBD2. The CDR3 loop spans 14 amino acids. Germline lookup yields CDR1 MNHEY and CDR2 SVGEGT. V was clipped by 2 bases and J by 2 bases; unmatched bases: 3. The CDR3 sequence is CASSYGTKTYEQYF. The CDR3 coding sequence is TGTGCCAGCAGTTACGGGACTAAAACCTACGAGCAGTACTTC.

V gene TRBV30 combines with J gene TRBJ2-6; D gene unclear. Germline-derived CDR1 and CDR2 are GTSNPN and SVGIG (reference sequence). V was pared by 2 bases and J by 1 base, with 9 bases between. This CDR3 is built from 15 residues. CDR3 DNA: TGTGCCTGGAGTCCTCACAGTTCTGGGGCCAACGTCCTGACTTTC. Its protein is CAWSPHSSGANVLTF.

The sample holds a few counts of this clone. The chain combines TRBV5-1 with TRBJ1-2; 8 bases line up with TRBD1. V lost 5 bases to trimming and J lost 8 bases; unmatched junction nucleotides: 8. In germline, CDR1 is SGHRS, CDR2 YFSETQ. This CDR3 region has 13 residues. The CDR3 DNA is TGCGCCAGCAGACTGACAGGGGCACGAGGCTACACCTTC. As protein: CASRLTGARGYTF.

CDR3 protein: CASSYGQGVRGSPLHF. The CDR3, as DNA: TGTGCCAGCAGTTACGGCCAGGGTGTCAGGGGGTCACCCCTCCACTTT. The chain combines TRBV6-2 or TRBV6-3 with TRBJ1-6, with 7 positions matching TRBD1. There are 16 residues in the CDR3. Germline CDR1 reads MNHEY; CDR2 reads SVGEGT. Trimming cost V 2 bases and J 10 bases; bases outside gene matches: 11.

The gene calls are TRBV18 and TRBJ2-7; D unclear. Germline V gene lookup returns CDR1 KGHSH and CDR2 LQKENI. Trimming removed 6 bases at V and 3 bases at J, with 12 bases between. The CDR3 spans 13 residues. For the CDR3, the DNA is TGTGCCAGCTCCATAGCTTTCGACTACGAGCAGTACTTC. As protein: CASSIAFDYEQYF.

This clone appeared once. J is TRBJ2-7 and V is TRBV4-3, with 11 bases that match TRBD2. The CDR3 is 18 residues long. The V gene's germline CDR1 is LGHNA and CDR2 YSLEER. The J segment lost 7 bases and the V segment lost 0 bases, leaving 14 bases of the junction unmatched. CDR3 amino acids: CASSQDVIAGGGYREQYF. The CDR3 bases are TGCGCCAGCAGCCAAGATGTAATAGCGGGAGGGGGCTATAGGGAGCAGTACTTC.

The V call is TRBV25-1, the J call TRBJ1-2; D not certain. Germline V lookup: CDR1 MGHDK, CDR2 SYGVNS. V lost 1 base, J lost 8 bases, and 5 bases lay in between. The CDR3 sequence is 11 residues long. CDR3 bases: TGTGCCAGCAGTGAATTTGAGGGCTACACCTTC. Translating gives CASSEFEGYTF.

For the CDR3, the DNA is TGTGCCAGCAGCGGAAGAACAGGGTACACCGGGGAGCTGTTTTTT. This encodes CASSGRTGYTGELFF. The chain uses TRBV3-1 (or the pseudogene TRBV3-2) and TRBJ2-2; a possible D gene is TRBD1 (6 bases). The CDR3 is made up of 15 amino acids. Germline V CDR1 and CDR2: LGHDT, YNNKEL (reference sequence). V lost 5 bases and J lost 3, with 13 bases in between.

The V call is TRBV28, the J call TRBJ2-2, with 15 bases identical to TRBD2. CDR1 and CDR2 (germline): MDHEN, SYDVKM. V gave up 5 bases and J gave up 5 bases; unmatched junction bases: 6. CDR3 length equals 17 residues. CDR3 DNA sequence: TGTGCCAGCAGTCTAGGACTAGCGGGGGGGCTTACCGGGGAGCTGTTTTTT. Translation gives CASSLGLAGGLTGELFF. The full variable domain, in which reference TRBV28 and TRBJ2-2 provide the parts outside the CDR3, is DVKVTQSSRYLVKRTGEKVFLECVQDMDHENMFWYRQDPGLGLRLIYFSYDVKMKEKGDIPEGYSVSREKKERFSLILESASTNQTSMYLCASSLGLAGGLTGELFFGEGSRLTVL.